This T cell receptor (beta chain) was identified during a study of cytomegalovirus exposure and HLA in healthy donors (dated by TCRdb to 2015 to 2018). Turning to the overall study: According to an earlier analysis of 587 of the donors, some 170 million T cells yielded 90 million to 130 million unique TCR beta sequences and roughly 280 Gb of sequence data. HLA typing covered class I and class II loci at four-digit resolution. The later analysis used no new phenotypic data to find candidate immune exposures, relying instead on TCR beta sequences and their occurrence across donors. In a later genetic analysis, genome-wide SNP genotypes for about three fifths of the roughly 670 donors were used, and that subset was treated as a discovery cohort. To predict cytomegalovirus infection status, the study brought together high-throughput TCR immunosequencing, statistical association of individual TCRs with disease status, and machine learning. In an earlier analysis of 587 of the donors, high-throughput TCR beta sequencing was used to judge whether each TCR beta V gene segment behaved as functional or pseudogenic. Donor age, sex, ethnicity and CMV serostatus were collected together with the repertoire data. Four to six DR-DQ haplotypes were handled as single units for association and clustering, since linkage in the cohort was strong. Besides the first cohort of more than 650 subjects, a separate validation cohort made up of around 120 different subjects was used. All discovery cohort repertoires had been generated on a single sequencing platform. Across roughly 420 genotyped donors of the cohort, an average of approximately 240,000 unique TCR beta nucleotide sequences per donor were sequenced, and around 19% of those sequences were non-productive. The study profiled the T cell repertoires of under 700 subjects by immunosequencing and related them to cytomegalovirus serostatus. Among the 398 genotyped donors, 81% belonged to the genetic ancestry cluster associated with self-reported Caucasian donors. The number of typed donors differed by locus: about 620-630 for A, B, C, DRB1 and DQB1; roughly 510 for DQA1; roughly 600 for DPA1; and 450 to 480 for DPB1. Roughly 320 gigabases of sequencing data and around 85 million unique TCR sequences made up an early release that covered over 550 HLA-typed donors. A later analysis re-analyzed previously published TCR beta repertoires from approximately 670 donors and added high-resolution HLA genotyping to study TCR occurrence patterns. The aim of the study was to test whether cataloging public T cell receptors could identify signatures of past pathogen exposure. The paper's findings and limits, for the study overall: Across donors, most TCR sequences were observed very rarely, whereas some public TCRs were present in many individuals. In a later analysis, most CMV-associated TCR beta chains were found to appear HLA-restricted, with HLA associations seemingly driven largely by CMV exposure. The cohort was sequenced for TCR beta chains only, and without alpha or paired-chain data the features that could be detected were limited. A further reported finding was that TCR beta sequences accurately predicted the HLA-A and HLA-B alleles for most subjects in the first cohort. In both the original and validation cohorts, the classifier was reported to diagnose cytomegalovirus status with high specificity and sensitivity. Assigning TCR associations to individual alleles was difficult when HLA alleles, especially DR and DQ, strongly co-occurred. Linkage disequilibrium might explain the correlated functional status among segregating V segments, but an unknown experimental factor could not be ruled out. A later genetic analysis reported fewer N-insertions in productive TCRs among donors in an Asian-associated ancestry cluster than the roughly 620-donor mean. A cluster of highly shared sequence variants was judged likely to be a technical artifact of the sequencing pipeline. Several of the top co-occurrence clusters appeared to be linked to parvovirus B19, influenza, CMV and Epstein-Barr virus, according to a later analysis. Specific HLA alleles were associated with 18,000 or so TCR beta sequences at a false discovery rate of 0.05 in a later analysis. The presence/absence analyses assumed that sequencing depth was roughly uniform across donors, and that assumption may not be true. The earlier analysis of about 600 of the donors excluded some 16 rarely observed V segments, including chromosome 9 orphons, because counts were too low. An association between a missense DCLRE1C variant and V-gene and J-gene trimming of TCR beta chains was found in a later genetic analysis and replicated in an independent cohort. According to a later analysis, TCR association rates differed among HLA loci, with DRB1 alleles showing the most associated TCRs and HLA-C alleles showing the fewest. It was suggested by the authors that the approach could potentially be generalized to other disease states and immunological phenotypes. For the cohort, immune exposure information was limited to CMV serostatus. In the study, some 160 TCR beta chains were listed as associated with cytomegalovirus. In a later analysis, HLA-associated TCR beta chains were found to be more clonally expanded and to have lower generation probabilities than equally common non-associated chains. Three of the identified cytomegalovirus-associated TCR beta chains were confirmed in vitro to be specific for cytomegalovirus antigens. Because some donors lacked HLA typing at each locus, the association tests relied only on the typed subset. Broadly in line with IMGT annotations, most TCR beta V segments showed up in productive rearrangements about 87% or about 30% of the time in an earlier analysis of around 600 of the donors.

Libraries were made using the immunoSEQ multiplex PCR assay. For the multiplex PCR, a mixture combining 60 forward primers for TCR Vbeta segments and 13 reverse primers for TCR Jbeta segments was used. A multiplex PCR assay on genomic DNA amplified the CDR3 region of rearranged TCR beta genes. On the Illumina HiSeq System, the amplified TCR beta libraries were sequenced as 87-base-pair reads. On the authors' methods: A later analysis tallied roughly 80 million unique TCR beta chains across the 666 repertoires, and approximately 12 million of those chains were shared by two or more donors. Raw reads were error-corrected and collapsed into unique sequences with a nearest-neighbor algorithm that merged closely related sequences to remove PCR and sequencing errors. To assign V, D and J gene segments, CDR3 sequences were aligned to IMGT reference sequences. For a sequence to be retained, at least a six-nucleotide match to both a V gene segment and a J gene segment was required. Rearrangements were called productive when the CDR3 lacked stop codons and stayed in frame with V and J; all others were non-productive. Following IMGT convention, CDR3 was defined as the stretch from the second conserved V-encoded cysteine to the conserved J-encoded phenylalanine. Sequences without an unambiguous match to a single V gene segment were excluded from the earlier analysis of a few hundred of the donors. In an earlier analysis of a few hundred of the donors, V segments were called functional above 56.7% productive rearrangements and were called segregating when the between-donor standard deviation exceeded 5%. A statistical classification framework was built to diagnose cytomegalovirus status from the catalog of TCR beta chain sequences. In a later analysis, TCR nucleotide sequences were compared against IMGT/GENE-DB human TR gene sequences so that V and J genes could be assigned. In a later analysis, CDR3 sequences and most-parsimonious VDJ recombination scenarios were assigned using the TCRdist pipeline. In a later analysis, each TCR beta chain was defined by its CDR3 amino acid sequence together with its V-gene family, and reads without a unique V-gene family were excluded. To address suspected cross-contamination and a sequencing artifact, a later analysis removed 550 to 750 highly shared, low-generation-probability nucleotide sequences. In a later analysis, a clonal expansion index was calculated for each public chain from normalized within-repertoire ranks of inferred template counts. In a later analysis, generation probabilities were computed with a VDJ recombination model fitted to out-of-frame rearrangements, and the resulting probabilities were checked against IGoR. Hypergeometric tests were used in a later analysis to score TCR-TCR, TCR-HLA and TCR-CMV co-occurrence, with a repertoire-size bias correction applied to the TCR pairs. False discovery rates were estimated in a later analysis by permuting HLA or CMV assignments 20 times. In a later analysis, co-occurring TCRs were grouped using DBSCAN, with TCRdist sequence similarity added in when clustering inside HLA-allele-positive subsets. Co-occurrence clustering excluded repertoires with fewer than 30,000 or more than 120,000 public chains, plus five with anomalous nucleotide sharing. Sourced from immuneACCESS, this table was stored by TCRdb with only in-frame sequences that have V and J called. A share of the clones is absent; for the studies checked, an unresolved V gene accounts for under half, and the remainder has no known explanation. The D gene and trimming were derived from the DNA, and the V and J assignments and clone size from that table. The sample contains around 54,000 clones, more than 65% of them found a single time. Around 3.3% of the sample is taken by the ten largest.

As to this clone: No cognate antigen has been identified for it. Base-call qualities are not available, and no considerably larger clone is one nucleotide away.

In total, approximately 700 healthy bone marrow donors made up the cohort. All cohort members were sampled while nominally healthy, although unrecorded immune exposures were likely present. The donor tested CMV seronegative and was one of the 352 seronegative cohort members. A peripheral blood sample was provided by each donor, and peripheral blood mononuclear cells were used for TCR beta sequencing. Genomic DNA extraction from the blood cell samples was performed with the Qiagen DNeasy Blood Extraction Kit. Input material: PBMCs. This TCR came from a woman under 30 in good health and CMV-seronegative.

The base sequence is TGTGCCAGCAGCCGGAGCGGGACTAGCGACCAAGAGACCCAGTACTTC. Translated, this gives CASSRSGTSDQETQYF. The receptor chain draws on TRBV4-2 and TRBJ2-5, and 10 bases in between align with TRBD2. Taken from the germline V gene, the CDR1 and CDR2 loops are LGHNA and YNFKEQ. The CDR3 spans 16 residues, from the cysteine through the phenylalanine. Kept here is only the CDR3 DNA, which spans 48 bases and is read in frame from base 1. V lost 4 bases and J lost 0 bases, and the count of bases not matched to a germline gene is 5.